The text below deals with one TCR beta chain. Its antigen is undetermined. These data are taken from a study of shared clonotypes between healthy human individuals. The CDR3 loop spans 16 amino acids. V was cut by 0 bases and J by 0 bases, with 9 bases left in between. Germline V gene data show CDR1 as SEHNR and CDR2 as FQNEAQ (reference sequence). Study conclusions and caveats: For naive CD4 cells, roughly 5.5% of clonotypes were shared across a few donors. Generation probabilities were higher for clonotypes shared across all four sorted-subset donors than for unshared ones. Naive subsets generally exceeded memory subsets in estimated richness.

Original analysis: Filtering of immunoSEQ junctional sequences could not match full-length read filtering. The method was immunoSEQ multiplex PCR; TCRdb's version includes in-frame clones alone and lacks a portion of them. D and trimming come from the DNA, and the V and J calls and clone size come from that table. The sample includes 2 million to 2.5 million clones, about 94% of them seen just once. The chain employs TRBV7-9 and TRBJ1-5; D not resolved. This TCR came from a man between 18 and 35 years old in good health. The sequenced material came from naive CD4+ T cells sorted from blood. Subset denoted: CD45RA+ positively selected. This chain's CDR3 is CASSLATGYSNQPQHF. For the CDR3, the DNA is TGTGCCAGCAGCTTAGCGACGGGATATAGCAATCAGCCCCAGCATTTT.